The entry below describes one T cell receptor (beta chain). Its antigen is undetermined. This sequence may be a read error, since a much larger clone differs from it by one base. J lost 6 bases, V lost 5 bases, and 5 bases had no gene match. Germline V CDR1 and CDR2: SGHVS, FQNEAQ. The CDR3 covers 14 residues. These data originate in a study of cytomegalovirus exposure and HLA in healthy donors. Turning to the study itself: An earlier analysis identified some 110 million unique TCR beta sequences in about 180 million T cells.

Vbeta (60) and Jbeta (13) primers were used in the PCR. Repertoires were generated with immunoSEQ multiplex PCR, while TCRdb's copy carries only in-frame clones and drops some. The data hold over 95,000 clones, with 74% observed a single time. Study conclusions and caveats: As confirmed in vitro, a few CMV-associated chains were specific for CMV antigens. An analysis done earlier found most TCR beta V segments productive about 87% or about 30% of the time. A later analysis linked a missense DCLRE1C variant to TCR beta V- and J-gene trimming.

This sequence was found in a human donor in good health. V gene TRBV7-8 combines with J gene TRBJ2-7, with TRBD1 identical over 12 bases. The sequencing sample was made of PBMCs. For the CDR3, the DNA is TGTGCCAGCAGCCCCGGGACAGGGGGCTCCGAGCAGTACTTC. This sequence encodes CASSPGTGGSEQYF.